This T cell receptor beta chain was recovered during a study of blood T cell repertoires in COVID-19. About the research overall: Samples taken during acute and convalescent COVID-19 were collected in the United States, Italy and Spain.

This CDR3 has 17 amino acids. The J segment lost 4 bases and the V segment lost 3 bases, leaving 7 bases of the junction unmatched. The V gene's germline CDR1 is SGHRS and CDR2 YFSETQ. Using immunoSEQ multiplex PCR, the repertoire was profiled, and TCRdb retains in-frame clones only, with some absent. The sample carries over 60,000 clones, around 83% recorded once. The receptor comes from a man aged 45 to 65 with COVID-19, enrolled during active disease. The sample consisted of peripheral blood. The rearrangement links TRBV5-1 to TRBJ2-5, with 15 nucleotides matching TRBD2. The DNA for the CDR3 is TGCGCCAGCAGCTACCGGACTAGCGGGAGGGCCCGAGAGACCCAGTACTTC. This gives the protein CASSYRTSGRARETQYF.